One sample yielded the 22 T cell receptor beta chains listed below, sequenced in a study of CD8+ T cells in alopecia areata. After isolation, RNA underwent reverse transcription to generate cDNA as the sequencing template. Profiling relied on immunoSEQ multiplex PCR, and the TCRdb table lists in-frame clones only, not all of them. The table has 150,000 or so clones, approximately 50% seen once. Sequenced material: CD4+ T cells sorted from blood. The receptors were sampled from a human donor with alopecia areata.

The chain recombines TRBV6-5 with TRBJ2-3; 9 bases align to TRBD1. The CDR3 length is 15 residues. The J segment lost 4 bases and the V segment lost 3 bases, leaving 5 bases of the junction unmatched. Looked up from germline, CDR1 is MNHEY and CDR2 is SVGAGI. The CDR3, as DNA: TGTGCCAGCAGTTATACCGGGACAGGGTCAGATACGCAGTATTTT. Translating it yields CASSYTGTGSDTQYF.

The chain recombines TRBV28 with TRBJ2-1; the match to TRBD2 covers 13 bases. The V and J ends lost 6 bases and 8 bases, in that order; junction bases with no gene match: 10. The germline gives CDR1 MDHEN, CDR2 SYDVKM. There are 16 residues in the CDR3. CDR3 DNA sequence: TGTGCCAGCAGCACGTGGAGCGGACTAGCGGGAGATGAGCAGTTCTTC. Amino acid sequence: CASSTWSGLAGDEQFF.

This clone has just a few counts. The chain uses TRBV6-6 and TRBJ1-5; D remains unclear. V shed 9 bases and J shed 4 bases, with 10 bases lying between them. Germline V gives CDR1 MNHNY, CDR2 SVGAGI (reference sequence). This CDR3 is 12 amino acids long. CDR3 coding DNA: TGTGCCAGTAAGGACCCGAATCAGCCCCAGCATTTT. This encodes CASKDPNQPQHF.

The V gene is TRBV2, the J gene TRBJ2-5; TRBD1 matches 7 bases. The ends lost 9 bases at V and 5 bases at J; junction bases unmatched: 9. Germline V gene data show CDR1 as SNHLY and CDR2 as FYNNEI. The CDR3 runs to 13 residues. CDR3 DNA sequence: TGTGCCAGGAGGGTTGGGGGACAGGAGACCCAGTACTTC. Translating it yields CARRVGGQETQYF.

This clone appeared a few times. This rearrangement joins TRBV30 to TRBJ1-2, with 7 nucleotides matching TRBD1. Trimming removed 2 bases from V and 0 bases from J; junction bases left unmatched: 3. This CDR3 is built from 14 residues. Germline CDR1 is GTSNPN and CDR2 is SVGIG (reference sequence). For the CDR3, the DNA is TGTGCCTGGAGTTGGGACAGAGCTAACTATGGCTACACCTTC. Translating gives CAWSWDRANYGYTF.

There are a few counts of this clone. This sample also contains other DNA sequences that code for the same CDR3. This chain connects TRBV5-1 to TRBJ2-3, with D maybe TRBD1 (6 bases). Germline V gene sequence: CDR1 SGHRS, CDR2 YFSETQ. This CDR3 comprises 12 residues. The V and J ends lost 6 bases and 1 base respectively, with 6 bases between them. CDR3 nucleotides: TGCGCCAGCACAGGGGGCACAGATACGCAGTATTTT. Translated: CASTGGTDTQYF.

The CDR3 coding sequence is TGCGCCAGCAGCCTTCGACCGTACCAAGAGACCCAGTACTTC. Translated: CASSLRPYQETQYF. J is TRBJ2-5 and V is TRBV5-1; D gene unclear. V was shortened by 4 bases and J by 0 bases, with 10 bases between the two germline ends. The germline V gene encodes CDR1 SGHRS and CDR2 YFSETQ. The CDR3 runs 14 residues.

The chain carries TRBV5-1 and TRBJ2-1, with a weak D call TRBD1 (6 bases). This CDR3 is 15 amino acids long. Germline CDR1 SGHRS, CDR2 YFSETQ. The V and J ends lost 5 bases and 0 bases respectively, with 12 bases between them. CDR3 region: CASSVTGSSYNEQFF. The CDR3 bases are TGCGCCAGCAGTGTTACAGGGAGCTCCTACAATGAGCAGTTCTTC.

V and J are TRBV11-2 and TRBJ2-7, with 12 bases matching TRBD2. Germline values: CDR1 SGHAT, CDR2 FQNNGV. J was trimmed by 3 bases and V by 4 bases; bases with no gene match: 4. The CDR3 contains 15 residues. The CDR3 loop reads CASSSKTSGSYEQYF. The CDR3 DNA is TGTGCCAGCAGCTCGAAGACTAGCGGGAGCTACGAGCAGTACTTC.

The chain uses TRBV9 and TRBJ1-1; D unresolved. There are 13 residues in the CDR3. From germline, CDR1 is SGDLS and CDR2 YYNGEE. V dropped 1 base and J dropped 6 bases, with 10 bases sitting between them. As DNA, the CDR3 is TGTGCCAGCAGCGTATTCCAAGGCTCTGAAGCTTTCTTT. It codes for CASSVFQGSEAFF.

The chain combines TRBV2 with TRBJ1-5; possibly TRBD1 for D (6 bases). Trimming took 7 bases from V and 0 from J, leaving 13 bases between them. Germline V gives CDR1 SNHLY, CDR2 FYNNEI. The CDR3 consists of 15 residues. The CDR3 here is CASMSGQHSNQPQHF. In DNA form, the CDR3 reads TGTGCCAGCATGTCAGGACAGCATAGCAATCAGCCCCAGCATTTT.

Worth noting for this clone: The junction and the germline gene differ at one end; a read error may be behind it. CDR3 region: CASSRERTGDTEAFF. The DNA of the CDR3 is TGTGCCAGCAGCCGAGAACGGACAGGGGACACTGAAGCTTTCTTT. The chain joins TRBV4-1 to TRBJ1-1, with 9 nucleotides matching TRBD1. Germline V gene sequence: CDR1 MGHRA, CDR2 YSYEKL. CDR3 length equals 15 residues.

This clone was seen a handful of times. This chain connects TRBV29-1 to TRBJ2-7; 10 bases line up with TRBD1. CDR1 and CDR2 (germline): SQVTM, ANQGSEA. This CDR3 region has 14 residues. V gave up 5 bases and J gave up 1 base; unmatched junction bases: 5. The DNA for the CDR3 is TGCAGCGTTTTACCGGGACAGGGGTCCTACGAGCAGTACTTC. Translation: CSVLPGQGSYEQYF.

The V call is TRBV27, the J call TRBJ2-2; the D gene is possibly TRBD2 (6 bases). The germline CDR1 and CDR2 sequences are MNHEY and SMNVEV (reference sequence). V was shortened by 8 bases and J by 1 base, with 11 bases between the two germline ends. The CDR3 contains 14 residues. The CDR3 coding sequence is TGTGCCAGCCGGATCGGGGGGAACACCGGGGAGCTGTTTTTT. This sequence encodes CASRIGGNTGELFF.

V gene TRBV9 combines with J gene TRBJ2-5; D is uncertain. The V gene's germline CDR1 is SGDLS and CDR2 YYNGEE. The CDR3 is 16 residues long. The V end lost 3 bases, the J end lost 2 bases, and 17 bases lay between the germline ends. The CDR3 sequence: CASSAHGFGRQETQYF. In DNA form, the CDR3 reads TGTGCCAGCAGCGCCCACGGCTTTGGCAGACAAGAGACCCAGTACTTC.

This chain joins TRBV5-6 and TRBJ2-5; D gene ambiguous. The germline CDR1 and CDR2 sequences are SGHDT and YYEEEE. The CDR3 spans 15 residues. V was clipped by 2 bases and J by 2 bases, with 13 bases between them. Here the CDR3 DNA reads TGTGCCAGCAGCTTAGTTGCTTTCATTCAAGAGACCCAGTACTTC. As protein: CASSLVAFIQETQYF.

This clone has a handful of counts. The chain has TRBV28 and TRBJ2-7; D remains unclear. The CDR3 contains 13 residues. With 5 bases removed from V and 4 bases from J, the gap between germline ends came to 12 bases. CDR1 is MDHEN and CDR2 is SYDVKM in the germline V gene. For the CDR3, the DNA is TGTGCCAGCAGTCCTCCCGTTGTATACGAGCAGTACTTC. Protein: CASSPPVVYEQYF.

This clone was seen just once. This chain uses TRBV27 with TRBJ2-5, with 7 bases lining up with TRBD1. This CDR3 is 16 amino acids long. After removal of 5 bases from V and 1 base from J, the junction contained 10 bases not matched to a gene. From germline, CDR1 is MNHEY and CDR2 SMNVEV (reference sequence). CDR3 sequence reads: CASSRWIGTVQETQYF. CDR3 nucleotides: TGTGCCAGCAGTCGATGGATCGGGACAGTCCAAGAGACCCAGTACTTC.

The rearrangement links TRBV6-4 to TRBJ2-1; D possibly uses TRBD1 or TRBD2 (5 bases each). Deletions cut 5 bases from V and 12 bases from J, with 17 bases between. This CDR3 comprises 13 residues. CDR1 is MRHNA and CDR2 is SNTAGT in the germline V gene. CDR3 protein: CASSNPGTPGQFF. The CDR3 nucleotides are TGTGCCAGCAGTAATCCCGGGACCCCAGGGCAGTTCTTC.

The chain uses TRBV28 and TRBJ2-5; 8 bases map to TRBD1. Losses at the gene ends were 8 bases for V and 5 bases for J; bases not matched to a gene: 7. The CDR3 contains 13 residues. CDR1 and CDR2 (germline): MDHEN, SYDVKM. CDR3 DNA: TGTGCCAGCGGACAGGGAGGAGTGGAGACCCAGTACTTC. Amino acid sequence: CASGQGGVETQYF. Using reference TRBV28 and TRBJ2-5 for the parts outside the CDR3, the full variable domain is DVKVTQSSRYLVKRTGEKVFLECVQDMDHENMFWYRQDPGLGLRLIYFSYDVKMKEKGDIPEGYSVSREKKERFSLILESASTNQTSMYLCASGQGGVETQYFGPGTRLLVL.

In its sample, this clone was seen a few times. The chain is built from TRBV7-3 and TRBJ2-2; 8 nucleotides align to TRBD1. V dropped 5 bases and J dropped 7; count of bases not matched to a gene: 12. Per germline, CDR1 SGHTA and CDR2 FQGTGA. The CDR3 is made up of 16 amino acids. CDR3 DNA: TGTGCCAGCAGCCCCCGTGGGACAGGTTCCGGCGGGGAGCTGTTTTTT. Protein product: CASSPRGTGSGGELFF.

The chain is built from TRBV5-1 and TRBJ2-4, with D possibly being TRBD2 (5 bases). The CDR3 has 15 amino acids. Deletions cut 0 bases from V and 1 base from J, with 8 bases between. CDR1 and CDR2 (germline): SGHRS, YFSETQ. The CDR3 DNA is TGCGCCAGCAGCTTGGGCACGGGGGCCAAAAACATTCAGTACTTC. This codes for CASSLGTGAKNIQYF. Variable domain in full (rest from reference TRBV5-1 and TRBJ2-4): KAGVTQTPRYLIKTRGQQVTLSCSPISGHRSVSWYQQTPGQGLQFLFEYFSETQRNKGNFPGRFSGRQFSNSRSEMNVSTLELGDSALYLCASSLGTGAKNIQYFGAGTRLSVL.